This TCR beta chain appears in the sequencing data of a study of cytomegalovirus exposure and HLA in healthy donors. Study results and caveats: Most TCR sequences proved rare, with some public TCRs found in many donors. The listing of roughly 160 TCR beta chains classed them as cytomegalovirus-associated.

The V gene's germline CDR1 is SGHDT and CDR2 YYEEEE. J gave up 4 bases and V 2 bases, and 8 bases lay outside the gene matches. The CDR3 contains 15 residues. Data came from immunoSEQ multiplex PCR; TCRdb stores just in-frame clones and leaves some out. The repertoire has under 350,000 clones, 86% of them found once; the top ten carry approximately 1%. Among the roughly 110 subjects of the validation cohort, separate from the roughly 600-subject first cohort, were the donors. With regard to this clone: The antigen is unknown.

The sample was PBMCs. This receptor was obtained from a woman between 18 and 29 years old in good health and CMV-seronegative. The V call is TRBV5-6, the J call TRBJ1-2; 7 nucleotides line up with TRBD1. CDR3 protein: CASSFGTASFYGYTF. The CDR3 DNA is TGTGCCAGCAGCTTCGGGACAGCTTCTTTCTATGGCTACACCTTC. The full variable domain, rest sourced from reference TRBV5-6 and TRBJ1-2, is DAGVTQSPTHLIKTRGQQVTLRCSPKSGHDTVSWYQQALGQGPQFIFQYYEEEERQRGNFPDRFSGHQFPNYSSELNVNALLLGDSALYLCASSFGTASFYGYTFGSGTRLTVV.